This T cell receptor (beta chain) emerged from a study of identical twins. All donors were healthy, and all were Caucasian. TCRdb fed the 5' RACE reads into MiXCR, producing one record per CDR3 protein. Among 400,000 to 550,000 distinct CDR3 sequences listed, roughly a quarter were seen once. There are a few counts of this clonotype. Germline assignment: CDR1 SGDLS and CDR2 YYNGEE. Trimming removed 0 bases from V and 2 bases from J; junction bases left unmatched: 3. The CDR3 loop spans 15 amino acids. The data were also submitted as part of a second study, on T cells expressing NK-cell markers.

Sequenced: CD4+ T cells sorted from blood. The gene calls are TRBV9 and TRBJ2-3; 7 bases are a match to TRBD2. The TCR was taken from a woman aged 18-29 years in good health. The DNA of the CDR3 is TGTGCCAGCAGCGTAGGCGGGAGACCCACAGATACGCAGTATTTT. Translation gives CASSVGGRPTDTQYF.